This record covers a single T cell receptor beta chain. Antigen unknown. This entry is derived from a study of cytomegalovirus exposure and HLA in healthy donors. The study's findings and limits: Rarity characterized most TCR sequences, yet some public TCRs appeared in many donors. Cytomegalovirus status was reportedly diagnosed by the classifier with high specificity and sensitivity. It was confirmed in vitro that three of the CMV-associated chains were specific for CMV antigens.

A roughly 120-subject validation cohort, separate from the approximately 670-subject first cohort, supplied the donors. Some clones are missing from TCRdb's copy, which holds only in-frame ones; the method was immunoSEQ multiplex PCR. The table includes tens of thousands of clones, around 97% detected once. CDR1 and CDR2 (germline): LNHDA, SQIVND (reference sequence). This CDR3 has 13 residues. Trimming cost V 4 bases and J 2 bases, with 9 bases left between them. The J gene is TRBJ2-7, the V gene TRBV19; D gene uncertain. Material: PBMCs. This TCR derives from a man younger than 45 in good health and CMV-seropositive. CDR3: CASSKSAPYEQYF. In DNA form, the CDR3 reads TGTGCCAGTAGTAAATCTGCGCCCTACGAGCAGTACTTC.